This entry describes one TCR beta chain. Regions amplified from RNA transcripts were the TCR beta CDR3 regions. The TCR CDR3 was amplified in a first-round RT-PCR using the HTBI primer set. MiXCR was run by TCRdb on the multiplex PCR reads, yielding one entry per CDR3 protein. The data show approximately 200,000 distinct CDR3 sequences, with roughly 18% seen just once and around two fifths held by the top ten. Per germline, CDR1 SEHNR and CDR2 FQNEAQ (reference sequence). With V trimmed by 5 bases and J by 3 bases, 6 bases remained unmatched. This CDR3 spans 15 amino acids. The data were obtained in a study of T cells in Graves' hyperthyroidism and ophthalmopathy.

Sequencing input: blood. The V gene is TRBV7-9, the J gene TRBJ2-3, with 9 bases lining up with TRBD1. This sequence was found in a man aged 35 to 55 with Graves' hyperthyroidism. CDR3 bases: TGTGCCAGCAGCCCCGGGACAGGGTTAACAGATACGCAGTATTTT. As protein: CASSPGTGLTDTQYF.